This T cell receptor beta chain was captured in a study of blood T cell repertoires in COVID-19. Study details: COVID-19 samples from acute and convalescent phases originated in the United States, Italy and Spain. Sample material is recorded as cDNA or gDNA derived from T cells, B-cell-depleted T cells, or PBMCs.

In Seattle, patients joined the study during active infection and were tracked longitudinally. The CDR3 loop spans 15 amino acids. CDR1 and CDR2 (germline): LNHDA, SQIVND (reference sequence). The trim removed 7 bases at V and 3 bases at J, leaving 9 bases unmatched. Assay: immunoSEQ multiplex PCR; the TCRdb copy retains only in-frame clones and omits some. The sample has under 95,000 clones; over 75% are singletons. Sequences were obtained from peripheral blood. The V and J genes are TRBV19 and TRBJ1-1; 9 positions match TRBD1. The TCR originated in a woman aged 80 or over with COVID-19, enrolled during active disease. This CDR3 is CASIIQGARDTEAFF. The CDR3 nucleotides are TGTGCCAGTATCATACAGGGGGCGCGGGACACTGAAGCTTTCTTT.